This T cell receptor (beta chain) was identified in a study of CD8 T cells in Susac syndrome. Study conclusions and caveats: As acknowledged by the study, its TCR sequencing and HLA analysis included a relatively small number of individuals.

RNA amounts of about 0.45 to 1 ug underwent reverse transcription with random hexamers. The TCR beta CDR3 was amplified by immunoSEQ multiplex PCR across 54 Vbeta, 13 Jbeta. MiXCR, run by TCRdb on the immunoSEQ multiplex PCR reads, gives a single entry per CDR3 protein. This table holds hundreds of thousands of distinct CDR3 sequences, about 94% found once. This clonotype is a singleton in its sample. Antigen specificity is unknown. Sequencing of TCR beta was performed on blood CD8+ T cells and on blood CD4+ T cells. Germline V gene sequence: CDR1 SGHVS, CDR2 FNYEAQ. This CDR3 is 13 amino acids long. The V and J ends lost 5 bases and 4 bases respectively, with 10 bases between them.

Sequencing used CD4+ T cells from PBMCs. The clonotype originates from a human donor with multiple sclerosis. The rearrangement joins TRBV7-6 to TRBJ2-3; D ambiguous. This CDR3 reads CASSVDRPDTQYF. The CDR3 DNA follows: TGTGCCAGCAGCGTGGACCGCCCAGATACGCAGTATTTT.